The 20 T cell receptor beta chains below come from one sample, sequenced in a study of CD8 T cells in ankylosing spondylitis. Study-level findings and limits: Several highly homologous variants made up a TCR beta motif, and this motif appeared characteristic of ankylosing spondylitis blood.

Antigens of these TCRs are unknown. TCRdb re-called the 5' RACE reads through MiXCR, storing one row per CDR3 protein. Among over 200,000 distinct CDR3 sequences listed, 15% to 20% were seen once. What was sequenced was blood, either unsorted or a sorted T cell fraction (not recorded which). Receptors were obtained from a male donor with ankylosing spondylitis.

The table lists this clonotype with a few counts. CDR3 coding DNA: TGTGCCAGCAGCTTATTGCCCCGACAAGACTCTGGAAACACCATATATTTT. Its protein is CASSLLPRQDSGNTIYF. The V and J genes are TRBV7-2 and TRBJ1-3; D is ambiguous. Trimming took 2 bases from V and 0 from J, leaving 14 bases between them. The CDR3 consists of 17 residues. The germline V gene has CDR1 SGHTA and CDR2 FQGNSA.

This chain links TRBV15 with TRBJ2-7; TRBD1 matches at 9 bases. The CDR3 loop spans 14 amino acids. V dropped 2 bases and J dropped 3; count of bases not matched to a gene: 2. Germline V gene sequence: CDR1 LNHNV, CDR2 YYDKDF (reference sequence). CDR3 nucleotides: TGTGCCACCAGCAGAACGGGACAGGGCTACGAGCAGTACTTC. The encoded protein is CATSRTGQGYEQYF.

The table lists this clonotype with a few counts. The V call is TRBV28, the J call TRBJ1-6, with 7 bases identical to TRBD1. V was clipped by 5 bases and J by 6 bases; unmatched bases: 7. This CDR3 is 15 amino acids long. Per germline, CDR1 MDHEN and CDR2 SYDVKM. The chain's CDR3 is CASSDDREINSPLHF. The CDR3 nucleotides read TGTGCCAGCAGTGACGACAGGGAGATTAATTCACCCCTCCACTTT.

This clonotype has a count of ten or more. The gene calls are TRBV29-1 and TRBJ2-3; 7 positions match TRBD1. In germline, CDR1 is SQVTM, CDR2 ANQGSEA. J gave up 2 bases and V 8 bases, and 7 bases lay outside the gene matches. The CDR3 sequence is 13 residues long. This CDR3 is CSSTGWNTDTQYF. Written as DNA, the CDR3 is TGCAGCTCGACAGGGTGGAACACAGATACGCAGTATTTT.

There are a few counts of this clonotype. J is TRBJ2-1 and V is TRBV6-1; a weak D match, TRBD1 (6 bases). The CDR3 totals 13 residues. The V end was cut by 5 bases, the J end by 4 bases, with 9 bases between. Germline CDR1 reads MNHNS; CDR2 reads SASEGT. The CDR3 region is CASSTTGYNEQFF. The DNA for the CDR3 is TGTGCCAGCAGTACGACAGGATACAATGAGCAGTTCTTC.

At least ten counts were recorded for this clonotype. V usage is TRBV20-1 and J usage is TRBJ2-1; D tentatively fits TRBD1 or TRBD2 (5 bases each). The V end was cut by 8 bases, the J end by 2 bases, with 22 bases between. The CDR3 has 16 amino acids. Germline-derived CDR1 and CDR2 are DFQATT and SNEGSKA (reference sequence). The CDR3 DNA follows: TGCAGTTCCCTCGTATTCGGGGACGCAACCTACAATGAGCAGTTCTTC. Encoded protein: CSSLVFGDATYNEQFF.

V and J are TRBV5-8 and TRBJ2-7; D ambiguous. V was shortened by 1 base and J by 6 bases, with 8 bases between the two germline ends. The CDR3 contains 12 residues. The germline gives CDR1 SGHTS, CDR2 YDEGEE. CDR3 loop: CASSLTVTEQYF. The CDR3 DNA follows: TGTGCCAGCAGCTTGACTGTTACCGAGCAGTACTTC.

The chain links TRBV6-1 to TRBJ2-2; D is perhaps TRBD1 (6 bases). Germline V gene data show CDR1 as MNHNS and CDR2 as SASEGT. There are 13 residues in the CDR3. V was clipped by 8 bases and J by 2 bases, with 9 bases between them. The CDR3 nucleotides are TGTGCCAGCGGGGGCACAAACACCGGGGAGCTGTTTTTT. Amino acids: CASGGTNTGELFF.

This clonotype was picked up many times. This rearrangement joins TRBV29-1 to TRBJ2-1, with D perhaps assigned TRBD1 or TRBD2 (5 bases each). CDR3 length: 14 amino acids. Trimming took off 5 bases at V and 4 bases at J, with 15 bases between the two ends. Germline V gene sequence: CDR1 SQVTM, CDR2 ANQGSEA. CDR3 loop: CSVRGVIQYNEQFF. The DNA for the CDR3 is TGCAGCGTTCGAGGGGTTATTCAATACAATGAGCAGTTCTTC.

This clonotype was found a few times. This chain connects TRBV12-3 or TRBV12-4 to TRBJ2-1, with no clear D. The CDR3 covers 13 residues. V lost 8 bases to trimming and J lost 0 bases, with 8 bases between them. CDR3: CASAASSYNEQFF. The CDR3 nucleotides are TGTGCCAGCGCGGCCAGCTCCTACAATGAGCAGTTCTTC.

This clonotype has just a few counts. The V and J genes are TRBV4-3 and TRBJ2-7; D gene ambiguous. The CDR3 contains 16 residues. Germline V gene sequence: CDR1 LGHNA, CDR2 YSLEER. V lost 3 bases to trimming and J lost 0 bases, with 15 bases between them. CDR3 amino acids: CASSHELGVLSYEQYF. CDR3 DNA: TGCGCCAGCAGCCACGAATTGGGCGTCCTCTCCTACGAGCAGTACTTC.

There are a few counts of this clonotype. The chain employs TRBV9 and TRBJ1-5, with a weak D call TRBD1 (5 bases). V was pared by 3 bases and J by 1 base, with 5 bases between. The CDR3 totals 13 residues. CDR1 is SGDLS and CDR2 is YYNGEE in the germline V gene. DNA for the CDR3: TGTGCCAGCAGCGGGGGGAGCAATCAGCCCCAGCATTTT. This codes for CASSGGSNQPQHF.

The J gene is TRBJ1-5, the V gene TRBV5-6, with 9 bases aligning to TRBD1. The length of the CDR3 is 20 residues. V shed 0 bases, J shed 0 bases, and the junction held 13 bases outside the gene matches. CDR1 is SGHDT and CDR2 is YYEEEE in the germline V gene. The CDR3: CASSLGEDRGEEPSNQPQHF. CDR3 coding DNA: TGTGCCAGCAGCTTGGGGGAGGACAGGGGCGAAGAACCTAGCAATCAGCCCCAGCATTTT. Filled out from reference TRBV5-6 and TRBJ1-5, the complete variable domain reads DAGVTQSPTHLIKTRGQQVTLRCSPKSGHDTVSWYQQALGQGPQFIFQYYEEEERQRGNFPDRFSGHQFPNYSSELNVNALLLGDSALYLCASSLGEDRGEEPSNQPQHFGDGTRLSIL.

The chain joins TRBV27 to TRBJ2-1; the match to TRBD1 covers 10 bases. Germline CDR1 and CDR2: MNHEY and SMNVEV (reference sequence). The J segment lost 9 bases and the V segment lost 3 bases, leaving 8 bases of the junction unmatched. The CDR3 is 15 amino acids. In DNA form, the CDR3 reads TGTGCCAGCAGTTTGAGGGACAGGGGACTTGGTGAGCAGTTCTTC. Its translation: CASSLRDRGLGEQFF.

The chain is built from TRBV7-9 and TRBJ2-3, with a possible D match to TRBD2 (6 bases). The V end was cut by 1 base, the J end by 0 bases, with 14 bases between. Germline-derived CDR1 and CDR2 are SEHNR and FQNEAQ (reference sequence). The CDR3 sequence is 17 residues long. The CDR3 is CASSLVEDYASTDTQYF. Written as DNA, the CDR3 is TGTGCCAGCAGCTTAGTTGAGGACTATGCTAGCACAGATACGCAGTATTTT.

This clonotype was observed a few times. The chain links TRBV20-1 to TRBJ2-1; 10 nucleotides match TRBD2. The V and J ends lost 5 bases and 1 base, in that order; junction bases with no gene match: 14. From germline, CDR1 is DFQATT and CDR2 SNEGSKA (reference sequence). The CDR3 consists of 18 residues. This chain's CDR3 is CSAPVEREGLWSYNEQFF. The CDR3 nucleotides are TGCAGTGCTCCGGTGGAGCGGGAGGGCCTATGGTCCTACAATGAGCAGTTCTTC.

This clonotype has at least ten counts. This rearrangement joins TRBV5-1 to TRBJ2-1; tentative D call: TRBD2 (5 bases). V was cut by 6 bases and J by 11 bases, with 27 bases left in between. CDR3 length: 16 amino acids. CDR1 and CDR2 (germline): SGHRS, YFSETQ. The CDR3 reads CASIEEVRAQTVKQFF. The CDR3 nucleotides are TGCGCCAGCATCGAGGAGGTTAGGGCACAGACCGTTAAGCAGTTCTTC.

The chain joins TRBV19 to TRBJ1-3, with 8 bases identical to TRBD1. The CDR3 length is 17 residues. The germline V gene has CDR1 LNHDA and CDR2 SQIVND (reference sequence). With V trimmed by 3 bases and J by 4 bases, 11 bases remained unmatched. CDR3 DNA: TGTGCCAGTAGTATGGGGACAGGTTCGGGCGAAGGAAACACCATATATTTT. Encoded protein: CASSMGTGSGEGNTIYF.

The CDR3 coding sequence is TGTGCCAGCAGCTTACGGACGGCTGAAGCTTTCTTT. This codes for CASSLRTAEAFF. The chain uses TRBV7-8 and TRBJ1-1; D gene uncertain. Trimming removed 2 bases from V and 6 bases from J, with 7 bases in between. This CDR3 has 12 amino acids. The germline V gene has CDR1 SGHVS and CDR2 FQNEAQ. Full variable domain (remainder filled in from reference TRBV7-8 and TRBJ1-1): GAGVSQSPRYKVAKRGQDVALRCDPISGHVSLFWYQQALGQGPEFLTYFQNEAQLDKSGLPSDRFFAERPEGSVSTLKIQRTQQEDSAVYLCASSLRTAEAFFGQGTRLTVV.

This clonotype came up a few times. The DNA of the CDR3 is TGTGCCAGCAGCGGAAGGAACACTGAAGCTTTCTTT. Its translation: CASSGRNTEAFF. V and J are TRBV9 and TRBJ1-1; D call uncertain. This CDR3 spans 12 amino acids. V was cut by 3 bases and J by 1 base, with 4 bases left in between. Germline-derived CDR1 and CDR2 are SGDLS and YYNGEE.